The clone carrying this TCR beta chain was observed a few times. The data stem from a study of control samples from healthy donors and cancer patients. Germline V gene data show CDR1 as LGHNA and CDR2 as YNFKEQ. This CDR3 contains 14 residues. The junction had 10 bases not matched to a gene; V was cut back by 6 bases and J by 9 bases. Assay: immunoSEQ multiplex PCR; the TCRdb copy retains only in-frame clones and omits some. The sample includes roughly 140,000 clones, roughly 92% of them seen just once. Material: blood. The clonotype originates from a man between 45 and 60 years old in good health. This chain connects TRBV4-2 to TRBJ2-1; 8 bases are a match to TRBD1. The CDR3 DNA reads as TGTGCCAGCAGGGACGGACAGGGAGCTGGTGAGCAGTTCTTC. This sequence encodes CASRDGQGAGEQFF.